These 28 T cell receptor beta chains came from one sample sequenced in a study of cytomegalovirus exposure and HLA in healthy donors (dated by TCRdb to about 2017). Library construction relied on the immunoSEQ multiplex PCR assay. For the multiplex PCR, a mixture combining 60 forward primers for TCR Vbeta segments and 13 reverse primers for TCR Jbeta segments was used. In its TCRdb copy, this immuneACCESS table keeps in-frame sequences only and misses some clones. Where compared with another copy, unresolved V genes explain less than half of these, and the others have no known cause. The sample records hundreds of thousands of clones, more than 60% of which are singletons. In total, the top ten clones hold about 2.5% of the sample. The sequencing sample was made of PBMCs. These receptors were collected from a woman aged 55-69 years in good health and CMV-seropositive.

The CDR3 here is CASSPGDSPLHF. Written as DNA, the CDR3 is TGTGCCAGCAGCCCAGGGGATTCACCCCTCCACTTT. The chain uses TRBV7-2 and TRBJ1-6; possibly TRBD1 for D (6 bases). This CDR3 has 12 amino acids. The germline CDR1 and CDR2 sequences are SGHTA and FQGNSA. V gave up 5 bases and J gave up 8 bases, with 7 bases separating them.

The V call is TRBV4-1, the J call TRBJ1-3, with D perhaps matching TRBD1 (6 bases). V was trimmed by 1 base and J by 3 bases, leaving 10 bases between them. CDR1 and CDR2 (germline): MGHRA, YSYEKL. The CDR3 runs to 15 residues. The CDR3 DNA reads TGCGCCAGCAGCCAAGCAGGGGCGGGTGGAAACACCATATATTTT. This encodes CASSQAGAGGNTIYF.

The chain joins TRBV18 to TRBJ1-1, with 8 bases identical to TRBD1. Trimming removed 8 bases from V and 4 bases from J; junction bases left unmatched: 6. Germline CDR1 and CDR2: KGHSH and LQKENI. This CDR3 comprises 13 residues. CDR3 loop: CASQRTGSTEAFF. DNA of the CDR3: TGTGCCAGCCAGCGGACAGGGAGCACTGAAGCTTTCTTT.

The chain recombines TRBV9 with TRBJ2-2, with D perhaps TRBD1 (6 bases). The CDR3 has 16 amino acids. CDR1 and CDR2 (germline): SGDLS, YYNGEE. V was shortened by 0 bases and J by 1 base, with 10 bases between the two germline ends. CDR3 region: CASSVVSRGNTGELFF. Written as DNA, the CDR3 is TGTGCCAGCAGCGTAGTATCCAGGGGGAACACCGGGGAGCTGTTTTTT. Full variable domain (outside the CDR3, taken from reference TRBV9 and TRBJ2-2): DSGVTQTPKHLITATGQRVTLRCSPRSGDLSVYWYQQSLDQGLQFLIQYYNGEERAKGNILERFSAQQFPDLHSELNLSSLELGDSALYFCASSVVSRGNTGELFFGEGSRLTVL.

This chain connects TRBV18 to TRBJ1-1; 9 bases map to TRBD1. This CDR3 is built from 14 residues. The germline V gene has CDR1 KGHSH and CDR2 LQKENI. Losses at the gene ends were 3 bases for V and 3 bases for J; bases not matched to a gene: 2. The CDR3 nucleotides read TGTGCCAGCTCACCCCGACAGGGGGACACTGAAGCTTTCTTT. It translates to CASSPRQGDTEAFF.

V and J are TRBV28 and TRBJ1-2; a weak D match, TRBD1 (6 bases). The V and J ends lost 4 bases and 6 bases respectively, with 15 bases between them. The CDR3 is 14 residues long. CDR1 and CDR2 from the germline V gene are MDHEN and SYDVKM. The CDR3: CASSWTQGNHGYTF. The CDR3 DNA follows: TGTGCCAGCAGTTGGACACAGGGTAATCATGGCTACACCTTC.

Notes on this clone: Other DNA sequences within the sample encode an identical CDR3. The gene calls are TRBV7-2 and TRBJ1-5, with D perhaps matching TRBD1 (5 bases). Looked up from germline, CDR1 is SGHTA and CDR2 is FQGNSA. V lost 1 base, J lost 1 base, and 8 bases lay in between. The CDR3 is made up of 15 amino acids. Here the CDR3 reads CASSLGQGSNQPQHF. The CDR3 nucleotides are TGTGCCAGCAGCTTAGGGCAGGGAAGCAATCAGCCCCAGCATTTT.

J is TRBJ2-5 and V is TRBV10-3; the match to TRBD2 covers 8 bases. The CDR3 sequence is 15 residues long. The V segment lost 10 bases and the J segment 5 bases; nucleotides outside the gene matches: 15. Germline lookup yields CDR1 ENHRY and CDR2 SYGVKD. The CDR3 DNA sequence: TGTGCCACCCAAACGACCATCGGGGGGGCGGAGACCCAGTACTTC. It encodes CATQTTIGGAETQYF.

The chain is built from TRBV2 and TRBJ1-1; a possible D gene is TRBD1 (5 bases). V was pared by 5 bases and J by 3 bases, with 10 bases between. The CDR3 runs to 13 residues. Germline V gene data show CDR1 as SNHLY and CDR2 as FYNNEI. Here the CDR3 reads CASSRQPYTEAFF. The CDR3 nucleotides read TGTGCCAGCAGTAGACAGCCGTACACTGAAGCTTTCTTT.

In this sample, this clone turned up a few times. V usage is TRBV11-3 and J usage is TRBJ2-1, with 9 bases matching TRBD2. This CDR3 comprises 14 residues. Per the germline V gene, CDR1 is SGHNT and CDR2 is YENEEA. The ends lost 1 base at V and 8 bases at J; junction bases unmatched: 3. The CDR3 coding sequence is TGTGCCAGCAGCTTAGGGGGGACTAGCCATGAGCAGTTCTTC. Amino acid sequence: CASSLGGTSHEQFF.

CDR3 in DNA: TGTGCCAGTGGCCCCCCGGGACTTACCTACGAGCAGTACTTC. Protein product: CASGPPGLTYEQYF. V gene TRBV19 combines with J gene TRBJ2-7; D is perhaps TRBD2 (6 bases). The CDR3 has 14 amino acids. The germline gives CDR1 LNHDA, CDR2 SQIVND (reference sequence). V lost 8 bases and J 2 bases, leaving 16 bases between the germline ends.

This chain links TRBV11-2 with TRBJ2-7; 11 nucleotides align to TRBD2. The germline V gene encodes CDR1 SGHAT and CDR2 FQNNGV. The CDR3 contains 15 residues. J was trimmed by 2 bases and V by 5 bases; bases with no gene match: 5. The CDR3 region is CASSPRLAGTYEQYF. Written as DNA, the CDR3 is TGTGCCAGCAGCCCTAGACTAGCGGGGACCTACGAGCAGTACTTC.

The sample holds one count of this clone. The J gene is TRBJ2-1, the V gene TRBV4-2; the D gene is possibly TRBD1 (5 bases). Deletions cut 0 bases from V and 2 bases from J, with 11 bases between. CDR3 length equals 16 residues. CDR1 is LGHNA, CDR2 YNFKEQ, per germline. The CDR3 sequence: CASSQDFRAPYNEQFF. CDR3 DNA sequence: TGTGCCAGCAGCCAAGATTTCAGGGCTCCCTACAATGAGCAGTTCTTC.

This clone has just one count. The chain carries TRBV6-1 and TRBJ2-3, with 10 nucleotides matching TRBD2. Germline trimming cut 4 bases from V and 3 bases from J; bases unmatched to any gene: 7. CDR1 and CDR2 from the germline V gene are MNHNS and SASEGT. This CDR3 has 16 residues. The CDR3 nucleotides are TGTGCCAGCAGTGCTGGGACTAGCGAAAGAACAGATACGCAGTATTTT. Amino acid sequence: CASSAGTSERTDTQYF.

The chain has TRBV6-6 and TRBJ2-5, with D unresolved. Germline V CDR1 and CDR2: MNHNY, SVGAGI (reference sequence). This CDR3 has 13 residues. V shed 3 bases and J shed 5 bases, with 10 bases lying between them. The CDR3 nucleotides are TGTGCCAGCAGTTATATTTTATCCGAGACCCAGTACTTC. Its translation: CASSYILSETQYF.

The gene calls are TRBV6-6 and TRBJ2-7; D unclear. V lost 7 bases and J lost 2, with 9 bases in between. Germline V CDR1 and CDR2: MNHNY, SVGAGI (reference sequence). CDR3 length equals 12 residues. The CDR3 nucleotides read TGTGCCAGCACTGGCGGAACCTACGAGCAGTACTTC. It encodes CASTGGTYEQYF.

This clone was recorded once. CDR3 nucleotides: TGCAGCGTTCCAGACAAGGATCCCGGATATGGCTACACCTTC. Translated, it gives CSVPDKDPGYGYTF. The rearrangement links TRBV29-1 to TRBJ1-2; D remains ambiguous. Looked up from germline, CDR1 is SQVTM and CDR2 is ANQGSEA. Trimming took off 5 bases at V and 5 bases at J, with 18 bases between the two ends. The CDR3 is made up of 14 amino acids.

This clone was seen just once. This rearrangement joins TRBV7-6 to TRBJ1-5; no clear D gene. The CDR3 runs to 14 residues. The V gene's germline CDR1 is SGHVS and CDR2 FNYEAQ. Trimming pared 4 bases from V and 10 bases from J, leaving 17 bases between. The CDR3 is CASSSRTLRGPQHF. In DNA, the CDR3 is TGTGCCAGCAGCTCCCGGACGCTCCGGGGTCCCCAGCATTTT.

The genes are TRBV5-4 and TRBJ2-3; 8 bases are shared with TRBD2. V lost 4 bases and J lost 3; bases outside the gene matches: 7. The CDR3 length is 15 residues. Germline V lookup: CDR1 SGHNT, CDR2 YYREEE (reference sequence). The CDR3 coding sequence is TGTGCCAGCAGCCCAAGCGGGGGAAGGACAGATACGCAGTATTTT. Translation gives CASSPSGGRTDTQYF. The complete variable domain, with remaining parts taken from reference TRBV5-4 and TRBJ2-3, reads ETGVTQSPTHLIKTRGQQVTLRCSSQSGHNTVSWYQQALGQGPQFIFQYYREEENGRGNFPPRFSGLQFPNYSSELNVNALELDDSALYLCASSPSGGRTDTQYFGPGTRLTVL.

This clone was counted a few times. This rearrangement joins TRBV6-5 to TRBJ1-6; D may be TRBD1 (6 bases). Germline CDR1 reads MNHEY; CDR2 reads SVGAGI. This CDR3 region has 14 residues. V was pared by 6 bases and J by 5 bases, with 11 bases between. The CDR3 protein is CASRKGVDNSPLHF. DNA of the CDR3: TGTGCCAGCAGAAAGGGGGTTGATAATTCACCCCTCCACTTT.

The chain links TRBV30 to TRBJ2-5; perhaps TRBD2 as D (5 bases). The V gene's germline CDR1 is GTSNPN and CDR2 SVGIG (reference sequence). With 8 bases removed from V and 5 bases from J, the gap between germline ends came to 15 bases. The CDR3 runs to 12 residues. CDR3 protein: CALSGPGETQYF. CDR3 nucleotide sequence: TGTGCCCTGTCCGGACCGGGGGAGACCCAGTACTTC.

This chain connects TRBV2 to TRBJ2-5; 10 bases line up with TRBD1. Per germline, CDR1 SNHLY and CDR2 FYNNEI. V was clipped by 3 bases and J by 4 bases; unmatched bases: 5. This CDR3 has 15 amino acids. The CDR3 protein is CASSDRGTGVETQYF. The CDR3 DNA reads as TGTGCCAGCAGTGACAGAGGGACAGGGGTAGAGACCCAGTACTTC. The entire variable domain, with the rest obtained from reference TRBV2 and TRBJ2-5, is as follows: EPEVTQTPSHQVTQMGQEVILRCVPISNHLYFYWYRQILGQKVEFLVSFYNNEISEKSEIFDDQFSVERPDGSNFTLKIRSTKLEDSAMYFCASSDRGTGVETQYFGPGTRLLVL.

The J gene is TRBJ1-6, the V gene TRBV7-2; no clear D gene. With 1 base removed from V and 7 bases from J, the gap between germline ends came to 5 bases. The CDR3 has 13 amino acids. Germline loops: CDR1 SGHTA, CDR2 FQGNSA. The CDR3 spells CASSLVSNSPLHF. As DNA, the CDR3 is TGTGCCAGCAGCTTAGTTTCAAATTCACCCCTCCACTTT.

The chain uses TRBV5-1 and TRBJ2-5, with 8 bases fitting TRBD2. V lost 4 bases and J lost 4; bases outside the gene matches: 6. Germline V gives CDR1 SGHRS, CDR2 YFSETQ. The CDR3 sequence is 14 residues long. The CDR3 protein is CASSPGRGVETQYF. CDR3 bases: TGCGCCAGCAGCCCCGGGAGGGGGGTAGAGACCCAGTACTTC.

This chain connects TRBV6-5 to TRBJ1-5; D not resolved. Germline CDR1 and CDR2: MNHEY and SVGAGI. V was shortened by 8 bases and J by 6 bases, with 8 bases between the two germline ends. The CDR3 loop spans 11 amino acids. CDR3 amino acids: CASSRGQPQHF. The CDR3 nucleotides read TGTGCCAGCTCACGGGGTCAGCCCCAGCATTTT.

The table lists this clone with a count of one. For the CDR3, the DNA is TGTGCCAGCATCGATAGCGGGGGGGTCCTTAACACGCAGTATTTT. Translating gives CASIDSGGVLNTQYF. The chain uses TRBV6-5 and TRBJ2-3, with 11 nucleotides matching TRBD2. This CDR3 is built from 15 residues. Germline CDR1 and CDR2: MNHEY and SVGAGI. Germline trimming cut 7 bases from V and 9 bases from J; bases unmatched to any gene: 12.

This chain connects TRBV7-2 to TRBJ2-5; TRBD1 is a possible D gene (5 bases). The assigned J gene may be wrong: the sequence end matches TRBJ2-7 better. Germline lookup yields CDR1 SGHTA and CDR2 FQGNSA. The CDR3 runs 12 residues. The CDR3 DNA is TGTGCCAGCAGCAAAGGGGCCTACGAGCAGTACTTC. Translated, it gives CASSKGAYEQYF.

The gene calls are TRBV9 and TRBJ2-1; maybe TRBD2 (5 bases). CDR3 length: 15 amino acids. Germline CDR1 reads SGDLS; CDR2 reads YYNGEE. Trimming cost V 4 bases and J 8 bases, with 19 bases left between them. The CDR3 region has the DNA TGTGCCAGCAGCCGGGATGGCGCGGGCTCGCATGAGCAGTTCTTC. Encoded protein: CASSRDGAGSHEQFF.